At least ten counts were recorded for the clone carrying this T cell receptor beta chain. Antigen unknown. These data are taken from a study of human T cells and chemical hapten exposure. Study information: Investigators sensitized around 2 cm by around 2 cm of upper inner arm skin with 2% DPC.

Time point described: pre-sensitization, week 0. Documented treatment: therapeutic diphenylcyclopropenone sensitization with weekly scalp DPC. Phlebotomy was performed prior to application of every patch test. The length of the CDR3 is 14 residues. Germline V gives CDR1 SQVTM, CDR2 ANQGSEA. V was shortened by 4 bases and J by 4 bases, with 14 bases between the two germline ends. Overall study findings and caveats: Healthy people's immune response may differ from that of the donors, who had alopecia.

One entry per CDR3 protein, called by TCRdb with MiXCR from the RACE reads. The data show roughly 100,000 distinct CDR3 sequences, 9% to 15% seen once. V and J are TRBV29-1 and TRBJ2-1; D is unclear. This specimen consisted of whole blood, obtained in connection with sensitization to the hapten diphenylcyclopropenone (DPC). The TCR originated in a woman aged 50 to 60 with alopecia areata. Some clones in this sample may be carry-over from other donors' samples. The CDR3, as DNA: TGCAGCGTTGGGGCCTCACACCGATACAATGAGCAGTTCTTC. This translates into CSVGASHRYNEQFF.